In its sample, the clone carrying this T cell receptor (beta chain) was seen once. Germline CDR1 SGHVS, CDR2 FQNEAQ. The CDR3 sequence is 15 residues long. V lost 5 bases and J lost 7; bases outside the gene matches: 11. Regarding treatment: roughly 18 received Ad26.COV2.S at low or high dose, single or two shots; about 5 received placebo; per-sample allocation not given. Sampling was done on day 63 after the first vaccine or placebo injection. Clones were read by immunoSEQ multiplex PCR, and TCRdb kept only the in-frame ones, dropping some. The table records about 390,000 clones, 70% to 90% of them present only once. This sample was included in a study of Ad26.COV2.S vaccination and SARS-CoV-2 variants.

This specimen was peripheral blood, taken in a trial of Ad26.COV2.S vaccine versus placebo. The source of this sequence is a person between 18 and 59 years old who received the Ad26.COV2.S COVID-19 vaccine or a placebo. The V and J genes are TRBV7-8 and TRBJ1-2; 9 nucleotides match TRBD1. The CDR3 loop reads CASSPRDRAFSGYTF. CDR3 in DNA: TGTGCCAGCAGCCCGCGGGACAGGGCGTTTAGTGGCTACACCTTC.